This T cell receptor (beta chain) was sequenced in a study of shared clonotypes between healthy human individuals (dated by TCRdb to between 2020 and 2021). Some background on the complete study: The cohort included a few men and two women between 18 and 49 years of age. To increase sequencing depth and limit assay-specific biases, different laboratories used diverse techniques to prepare libraries and sequence TCR repertoires. Leukapheresis yielded between about 0.9 and 8.9 billion PBMCs per donor. The study deeply sequenced blood TCR repertoires of about 5 healthy adults to estimate repertoire size and the extent of clonotype sharing between individuals. For each donor, three plates each were used for CD4 naive and CD4 memory, two plates were used for CD8 naive, and one plate was used for CD8 memory.

CD8 naive samples consisted of CD45RO-negative cells that were positively selected for CCR7, yielding a CD45RA+CCR7+ population without TemRA cells. Healthy HIV-negative adults with no recently reported acute infections or vaccinations were included as donors. Only Caucasian adults living in Nashville, Tennessee, USA were represented among the donors. Blood was obtained by leukapheresis, after which PBMCs were separated by Ficoll-Histopaque density gradient centrifugation and cryopreserved in liquid nitrogen vapor phase. Analytical flow cytometry was used to check the purity and quantity of every magnetically sorted T cell population. Each sorted fraction had its genomic DNA isolated and then quantified by UV absorbance on a Nanodrop 2000c. In the germline V gene, CDR1 corresponds to MGHRA and CDR2 to YSYEKL. The CDR3 has 12 amino acids, counting the end cysteine and phenylalanine. Using the deep immunoSEQ assay, multiplex PCR amplified TCR CDR3 regions from genomic DNA. Extracted genomic DNA from each cell subset was spread evenly across all wells of several immunoSEQ 96-well plates, with each plate serving as a replicate. For sorted subsets, each replicate PCR was loaded with about 0.2 ug genomic DNA, equivalent to 30,000 or so T cell genomes. The purified libraries were quantified using a Qubit 3.0 fluorometer, sized with a Bioanalyzer 2100, and then quantified again using the KAPA Library Quantification kit. Each immunoSEQ 96-well plate was sequenced on its own single-read 150-cycle Illumina NextSeq 550 flow cell. The paper's processing steps were these. Because only junctional sequences without quality scores were contained in the immunoSEQ output, filtering matching that applied to full-length reads could not be performed. Sequences were annotated with PyIR, a Python wrapper for IgBLAST v1.9, using IMGT germline references to assign V/J genes and CDR3. Reads were removed for weak V/J assignments (E-value above 1e-6), missing CDR3, stop codons, out-of-frame junctions, or ambiguous translated residues. A V3J clonotype was defined by an identical inferred V gene, J gene, and CDR3 amino acid sequence. Percentage overlap between repertoires was calculated by dividing the number of shared unique clonotypes by the size of the smaller repertoire. Three approaches were used to assess repertoire richness: RTK rarefaction, the Chao1 estimator, and Recon v2.1 estimates of unobserved clonotypes. For all TCRbeta clonotypes obtained by the gDNA method from a few donors, generation probabilities were computed with OLGA. This is the immuneACCESS table as TCRdb keeps it, with only in-frame sequences that have V and J called. A part of the clones is gone; compared with another copy, unresolved V genes explain less than half, and the rest is unexplained. That table furnishes V, J and clone size, whereas the DNA furnished D and trimming. The sample contains hundreds of thousands of clones, approximately 96% of them found a single time. About 0.12% of the sample comes from the top ten.

Regarding this clone: Its binding antigen is unknown. The DNA is left out, because the CDR3 cannot be placed on it with certainty; the CDR3 is given as TCRdb lists it.

Study-wide findings and limitations: Sampling was limited to blood, and TCR repertoires in tissue likely differ from TCR repertoires in blood. Because the study included only a small number of donors, the genetic and exposure-history diversity represented was limited. Larger estimated clonotype richness was generally found for naive subsets than for memory subsets. Higher generation probabilities were observed for clonotypes shared by all four sorted-subset donors than for non-shared clonotypes. Even with the large sequencing depth, rarefaction of the sorted-subset datasets indicated that sequencing was incomplete. When four donors were compared, the shared fraction of clonotypes was approximately 5% for naive CD4, roughly 3.4% for naive CD8, 2% to 2.5% for memory CD4, and roughly 0.4% for memory CD8. Pairwise subsampling led to the expectation that sequencing depth would affect the degree of clonotype sharing among donors.

Source material: naive CD8+ T cells sorted from blood. The sample's cell subset or site label, decoded: CD45RA+CCR7+. The rearrangement joined TRBV4-1 to TRBJ2-7; whether TRBD2, the table's D call, matches the DNA was not checked. The receptor comes from a woman in her 30s in good health. The CDR3 region has the sequence CASSQDLRQQYF.